The next 13 T cell receptor beta chains were all read from a single sample in a study of blood T cells in healthy people across ages. The second PCR ran about 6 to 11 cycles with a sample-barcoded 5' primer and J-beta primers. TCRdb passed the 5' RACE reads through MiXCR, listing each CDR3 protein once. Of 1.5 million to 2 million distinct CDR3 sequences listed, around 50% are singletons. The sequencing input was blood. These receptor sequences come from a woman between 35 and 50 years old in good health.

J is TRBJ2-3 and V is TRBV12-3 or TRBV12-4; the match to TRBD1 covers 7 bases. V gave up 1 base and J gave up 8 bases; unmatched junction bases: 6. The CDR3 extends over 14 amino acids. For the CDR3, the DNA is TGTGCCAGCAGTTTAGGGCCGTCAGGGGGTACGCAGTATTTT. This codes for CASSLGPSGGTQYF.

The chain has TRBV19 and TRBJ2-4; D might be TRBD1 or TRBD2, each matching 5 bases. This CDR3 spans 17 amino acids. Germline-derived CDR1 and CDR2 are LNHDA and SQIVND (reference sequence). The ends were cut back, 2 bases at V and 4 bases at J, with 18 bases in the middle. The CDR3 DNA is TGTGCCAGTAGTATAAGGGGACCCGCGGACACGAAAAACATTCAGTACTTC. Translating it yields CASSIRGPADTKNIQYF.

The chain couples TRBV28 to TRBJ2-5; D is perhaps TRBD1 or TRBD2 (6 bases each). The CDR3 spans 14 residues. Trimming took 6 bases from V and 4 from J, leaving 15 bases between them. From germline, CDR1 is MDHEN and CDR2 SYDVKM. CDR3 sequence reads: CASSVGGRLETQYF. Written as DNA, the CDR3 is TGTGCCAGCAGCGTTGGGGGGCGGTTAGAGACCCAGTACTTC.

This clonotype has more than one count but fewer than ten. Here the CDR3 reads CASTLAGTSTDTQYF. The CDR3 DNA follows: TGTGCCAGCACCCTAGCGGGGACCAGCACAGATACGCAGTATTTT. J is TRBJ2-3 and V is TRBV27; 9 positions agree with TRBD2. Germline CDR1 MNHEY, CDR2 SMNVEV (reference sequence). The CDR3 is made up of 15 amino acids. J gave up 0 bases and V 7 bases, and 5 bases lay outside the gene matches.

The chain recombines TRBV12-3 or TRBV12-4 with TRBJ2-5, with a weak D call TRBD2 (5 bases). This CDR3 spans 11 amino acids. V lost 8 bases to trimming and J lost 11 bases, with 15 bases between them. CDR3 sequence: CASWRADEQYF. CDR3 coding DNA: TGTGCCAGCTGGCGGGCAGATGAGCAGTACTTC.

This clonotype has only a few counts. The chain is built from TRBV4-3 and TRBJ2-1; the D call may be TRBD1 or TRBD2 (5 bases each). Deletions cut 4 bases from V and 7 bases from J, with 20 bases between. The CDR3 is 16 amino acids. Germline V gives CDR1 LGHNA, CDR2 YSLEER. The CDR3 nucleotides read TGCGCCAGCAGCCTCCCGGGGCTTGGAGGAGTTAATGAGCAGTTCTTC. It encodes CASSLPGLGGVNEQFF.

The gene calls are TRBV5-5 and TRBJ2-7; 9 bases line up with TRBD2. The V gene's germline CDR1 is SGHKS and CDR2 YYEKEE (reference sequence). V lost 0 bases, J lost 7 bases, and 14 bases stayed unmatched. The CDR3 extends over 17 amino acids. The CDR3 sequence: CASSLEGASGALREQYF. CDR3 nucleotides: TGTGCCAGCAGCTTGGAGGGGGCTAGCGGGGCTTTAAGAGAGCAGTACTTC. The complete variable domain, with remaining parts taken from reference TRBV5-5 and TRBJ2-7, reads DAGVTQSPTHLIKTRGQQVTLRCSPISGHKSVSWYQQVLGQGPQFIFQYYEKEERGRGNFPDRFSARQFPNYSSELNVNALLLGDSALYLCASSLEGASGALREQYFGPGTRLTVT.

As concerns this clonotype: Its ends do not fully match the called genes, so a read error is possible. J is TRBJ2-3 and V is TRBV7-2, with 8 bases matching TRBD1. This CDR3 comprises 13 residues. Per the germline V gene, CDR1 is SGHTA and CDR2 is FQGNSA. CDR3 in amino acids: CAGSATGADTQYF. CDR3 bases: TGTGCCGGCAGCGCGACAGGGGCAGATACGCAGTATTTT.

The chain joins TRBV6-5 to TRBJ2-4; perhaps TRBD2 as D (6 bases). Germline lookup yields CDR1 MNHEY and CDR2 SVGAGI. The CDR3 is 14 amino acids. Trimming took 3 bases from V and 9 from J, leaving 15 bases between them. CDR3 loop: CASSYRGGEGIQYF. For the CDR3, the DNA is TGTGCCAGCAGTTATAGAGGCGGGGAAGGCATTCAGTACTTC.

This clonotype was counted once. This CDR3 reads CASSQDEGEGEKLFF. Here the CDR3 DNA reads TGCGCCAGCAGCCAAGATGAAGGGGAGGGTGAAAAACTGTTTTTT. The V call is TRBV4-3, the J call TRBJ1-4, with D tentatively TRBD1 (5 bases). Between the trimmed V and J ends, which lost 0 bases and 7 bases, there was a span of 12 bases. This CDR3 spans 15 amino acids. CDR1 is LGHNA and CDR2 is YSLEER in the germline V gene.

A few counts support this clonotype. V usage is TRBV5-1 and J usage is TRBJ2-3; tentatively, D is TRBD1 (5 bases). V lost 3 bases and J lost 6, with 11 bases in between. The CDR3 sequence is 13 residues long. Germline CDR1 SGHRS, CDR2 YFSETQ. The DNA for the CDR3 is TGCGCCAGCAGCTCTGCAGGGATTGATACGCAGTATTTT. Translated: CASSSAGIDTQYF.

This chain connects TRBV27 to TRBJ2-7, with 14 bases matching TRBD2. CDR1 and CDR2 (germline): MNHEY, SMNVEV (reference sequence). CDR3 length: 17 residues. The trim removed 7 bases at V and 0 bases at J, leaving 8 bases unmatched. The CDR3 bases are TGTGCCAGCAAACTTCGACTAGCGGGGGGGACCTCCTACGAGCAGTACTTC. Translating gives CASKLRLAGGTSYEQYF.

The rearrangement joins TRBV2 to TRBJ2-1, with D hard to call. The germline gives CDR1 SNHLY, CDR2 FYNNEI. The CDR3 totals 15 residues. Trimming cost V 8 bases and J 0 bases, with 14 bases left between them. In nucleotides, the CDR3 is TGTGCCAGCCGGATAGACTGGCACTCCTACAATGAGCAGTTCTTC. Residues: CASRIDWHSYNEQFF.